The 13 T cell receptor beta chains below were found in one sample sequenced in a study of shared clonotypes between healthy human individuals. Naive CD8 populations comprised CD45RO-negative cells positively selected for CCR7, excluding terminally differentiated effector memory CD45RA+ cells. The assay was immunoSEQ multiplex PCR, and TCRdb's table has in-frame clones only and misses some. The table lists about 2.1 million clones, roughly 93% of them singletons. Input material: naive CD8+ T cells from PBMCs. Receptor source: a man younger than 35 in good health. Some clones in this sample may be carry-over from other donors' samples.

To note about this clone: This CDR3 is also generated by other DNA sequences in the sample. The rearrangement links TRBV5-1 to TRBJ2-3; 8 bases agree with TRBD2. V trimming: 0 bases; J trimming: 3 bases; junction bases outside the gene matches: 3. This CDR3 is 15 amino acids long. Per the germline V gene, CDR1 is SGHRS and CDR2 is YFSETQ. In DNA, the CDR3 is TGCGCCAGCAGCTTGGAGGGCGGGGGGACAGATACGCAGTATTTT. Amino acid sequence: CASSLEGGGTDTQYF.

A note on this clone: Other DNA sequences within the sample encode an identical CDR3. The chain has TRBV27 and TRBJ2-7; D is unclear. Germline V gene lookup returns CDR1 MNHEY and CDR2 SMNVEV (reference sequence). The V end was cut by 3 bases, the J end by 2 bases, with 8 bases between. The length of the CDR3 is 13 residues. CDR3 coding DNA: TGTGCCAGCAGTTTTGGCAGTGCCTACGAGCAGTACTTC. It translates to CASSFGSAYEQYF.

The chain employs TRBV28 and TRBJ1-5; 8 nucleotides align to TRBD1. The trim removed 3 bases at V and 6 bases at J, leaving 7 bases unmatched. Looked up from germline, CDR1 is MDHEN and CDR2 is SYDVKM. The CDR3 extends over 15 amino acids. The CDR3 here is CASSLWTGSSQPQHF. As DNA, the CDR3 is TGTGCCAGCAGTTTGTGGACAGGGAGTTCTCAGCCCCAGCATTTT.

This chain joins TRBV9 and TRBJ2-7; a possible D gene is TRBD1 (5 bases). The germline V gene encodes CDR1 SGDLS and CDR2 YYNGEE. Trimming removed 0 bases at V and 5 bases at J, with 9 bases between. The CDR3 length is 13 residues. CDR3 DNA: TGTGCCAGCAGCGTAGCAGGGCCGCACGAGCAGTACTTC. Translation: CASSVAGPHEQYF.

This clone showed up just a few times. The CDR3 protein is CASRIIWTGGLNTEAFF. The CDR3 DNA is TGTGCCAGTAGGATCATCTGGACAGGGGGCCTGAACACTGAAGCTTTCTTT. V gene TRBV19 combines with J gene TRBJ1-1; TRBD1 agrees at 11 bases. The germline V gene has CDR1 LNHDA and CDR2 SQIVND (reference sequence). Trimming took 6 bases from V and 0 from J; bases not matched to a gene: 9. The CDR3 loop spans 17 amino acids.

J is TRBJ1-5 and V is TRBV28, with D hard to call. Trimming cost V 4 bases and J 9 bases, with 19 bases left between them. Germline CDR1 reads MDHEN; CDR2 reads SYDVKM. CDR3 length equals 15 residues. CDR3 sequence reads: CASSSSKDPGRPQHF. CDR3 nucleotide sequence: TGTGCCAGCAGTTCTTCAAAAGACCCCGGGAGGCCCCAGCATTTT.

CDR3 in amino acids: CASSLFPVGLQTGYEQYF. CDR3 nucleotide sequence: TGCGCCAGCAGCTTGTTTCCGGTAGGCCTTCAGACAGGGTACGAGCAGTACTTC. This chain uses TRBV5-1 with TRBJ2-7; 7 bases are shared with TRBD1. The CDR3 sequence is 18 residues long. J gave up 4 bases and V 1 base, and 17 bases lay outside the gene matches. Germline CDR1 and CDR2: SGHRS and YFSETQ. The full variable domain, with the rest looked up from reference TRBV5-1 and TRBJ2-7, is KAGVTQTPRYLIKTRGQQVTLSCSPISGHRSVSWYQQTPGQGLQFLFEYFSETQRNKGNFPGRFSGRQFSNSRSEMNVSTLELGDSALYLCASSLFPVGLQTGYEQYFGPGTRLTVT.

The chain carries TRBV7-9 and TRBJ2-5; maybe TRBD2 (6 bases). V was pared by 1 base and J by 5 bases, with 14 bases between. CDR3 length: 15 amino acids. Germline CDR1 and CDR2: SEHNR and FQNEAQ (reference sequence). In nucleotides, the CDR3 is TGTGCCAGCAGCTTAGGGGGACTCACTGGGGAGACCCAGTACTTC. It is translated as CASSLGGLTGETQYF.

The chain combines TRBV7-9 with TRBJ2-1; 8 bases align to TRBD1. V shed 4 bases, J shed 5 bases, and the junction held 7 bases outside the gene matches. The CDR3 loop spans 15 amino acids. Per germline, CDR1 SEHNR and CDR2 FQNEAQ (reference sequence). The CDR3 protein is CASSYTGGKDNEQFF. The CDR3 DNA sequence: TGTGCCAGCAGCTATACAGGGGGGAAGGACAATGAGCAGTTCTTC.

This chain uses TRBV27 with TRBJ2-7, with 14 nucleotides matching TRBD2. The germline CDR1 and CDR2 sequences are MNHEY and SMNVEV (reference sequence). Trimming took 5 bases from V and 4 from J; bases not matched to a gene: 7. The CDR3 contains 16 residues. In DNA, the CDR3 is TGTGCCAGCAGTCCCCGACTAGCGGGAGGGCGGTACGAGCAGTACTTC. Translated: CASSPRLAGGRYEQYF.

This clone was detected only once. The CDR3 loop is CASSPQRGLAGFYEQYF. CDR3 nucleotide sequence: TGTGCCAGCAGCCCCCAGCGGGGGCTAGCGGGGTTCTACGAGCAGTACTTC. The chain carries TRBV7-8 and TRBJ2-7; 9 bases agree with TRBD2. J gave up 3 bases and V 5 bases, and 14 bases lay outside the gene matches. The CDR3 spans 17 residues. CDR1 and CDR2 from the germline V gene are SGHVS and FQNEAQ.

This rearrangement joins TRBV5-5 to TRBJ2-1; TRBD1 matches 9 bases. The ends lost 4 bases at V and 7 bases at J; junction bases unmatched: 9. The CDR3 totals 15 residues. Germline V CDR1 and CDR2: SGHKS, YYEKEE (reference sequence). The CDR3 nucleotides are TGTGCCAGCAGCGGGGGCGGACAGGGGTTGAATGAGCAGTTCTTC. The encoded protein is CASSGGGQGLNEQFF.

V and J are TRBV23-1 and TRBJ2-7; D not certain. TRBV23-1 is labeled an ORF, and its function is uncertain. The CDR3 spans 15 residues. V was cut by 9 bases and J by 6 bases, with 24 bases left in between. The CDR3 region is CARGRPRTASREQYF. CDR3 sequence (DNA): TGCGCCAGGGGTAGGCCCCGGACCGCCTCCCGCGAGCAGTACTTC.